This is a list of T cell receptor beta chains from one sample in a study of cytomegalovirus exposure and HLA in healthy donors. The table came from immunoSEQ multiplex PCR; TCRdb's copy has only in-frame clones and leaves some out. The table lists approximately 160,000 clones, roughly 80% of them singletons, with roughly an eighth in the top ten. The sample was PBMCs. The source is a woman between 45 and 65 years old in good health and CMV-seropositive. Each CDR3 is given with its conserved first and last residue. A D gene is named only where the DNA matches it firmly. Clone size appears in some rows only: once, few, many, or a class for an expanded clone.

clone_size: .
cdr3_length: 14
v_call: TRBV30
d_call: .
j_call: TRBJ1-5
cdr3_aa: CAWSLYAIHQPQHF
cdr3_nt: TGTGCCTGGAGTTTGTATGCGATTCATCAGCCCCAGCATTTT

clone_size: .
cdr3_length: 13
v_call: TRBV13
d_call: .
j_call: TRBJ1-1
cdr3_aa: CASSLWSSTEAFF
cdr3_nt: TGTGCCAGCAGCTTGTGGTCTAGCACTGAAGCTTTCTTT

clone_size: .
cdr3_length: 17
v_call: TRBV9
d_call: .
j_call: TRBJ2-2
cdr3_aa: CASSVGPSPRDTGELFF
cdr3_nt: TGTGCCAGCAGCGTAGGACCCTCGCCGAGGGACACCGGGGAGCTGTTTTTT

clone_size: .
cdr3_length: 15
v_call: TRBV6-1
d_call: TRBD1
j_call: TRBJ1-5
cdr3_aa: CASSDGQGRGQPQHF
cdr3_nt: TGTGCCAGCAGTGACGGACAGGGGCGGGGGCAGCCCCAGCATTTT

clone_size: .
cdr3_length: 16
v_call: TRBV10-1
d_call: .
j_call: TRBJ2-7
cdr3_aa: CASTKGTPYSSYEQYF
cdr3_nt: TGCGCCAGCACCAAAGGGACTCCCTACAGCTCCTACGAGCAGTACTTC

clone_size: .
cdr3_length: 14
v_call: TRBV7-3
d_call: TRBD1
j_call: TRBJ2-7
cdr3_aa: CASSLRDRGDEQYF
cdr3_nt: TGTGCCAGCAGCTTGCGGGACAGGGGCGACGAGCAGTACTTC

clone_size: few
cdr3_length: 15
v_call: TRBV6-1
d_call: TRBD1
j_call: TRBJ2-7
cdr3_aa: CASRTRQGANYEQYF
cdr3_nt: TGTGCCAGCAGGACCCGACAGGGGGCTAACTACGAGCAGTACTTC

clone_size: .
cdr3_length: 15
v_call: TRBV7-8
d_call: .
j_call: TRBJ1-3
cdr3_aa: CASSLASGTGNTIYF
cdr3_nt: TGTGCCAGCAGCTTAGCGTCAGGGACTGGAAACACCATATATTTT

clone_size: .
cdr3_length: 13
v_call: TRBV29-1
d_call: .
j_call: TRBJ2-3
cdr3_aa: CSVQGRLTDTQYF
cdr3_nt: TGCAGCGTACAGGGTCGTTTGACAGATACGCAGTATTTT

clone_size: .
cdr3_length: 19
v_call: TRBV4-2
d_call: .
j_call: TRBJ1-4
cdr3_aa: CASSQESADSLATNEKLFF
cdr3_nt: TGTGCCAGCAGCCAAGAATCGGCCGACTCCTTAGCAACTAATGAAAAACTGTTTTTT

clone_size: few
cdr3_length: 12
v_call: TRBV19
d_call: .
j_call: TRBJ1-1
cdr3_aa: CASSGGATEAFF
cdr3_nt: TGTGCCAGTAGTGGGGGCGCGACTGAAGCTTTCTTT

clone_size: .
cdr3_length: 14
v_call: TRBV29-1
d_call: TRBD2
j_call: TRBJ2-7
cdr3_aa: CSVKRTSGSYEQYF
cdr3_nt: TGCAGCGTTAAACGGACTAGCGGTTCCTACGAGCAGTACTTC

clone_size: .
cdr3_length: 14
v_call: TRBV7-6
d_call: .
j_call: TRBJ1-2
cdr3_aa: CASSLDSRNYGYTF
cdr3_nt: TGTGCCAGCAGCTTAGACAGCAGGAACTATGGCTACACCTTC

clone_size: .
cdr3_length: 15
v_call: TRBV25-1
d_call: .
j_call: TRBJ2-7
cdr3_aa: CASSEFSRGTYEQYF
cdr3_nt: TGTGCCAGCAGTGAATTTTCCAGGGGCACCTACGAGCAGTACTTC

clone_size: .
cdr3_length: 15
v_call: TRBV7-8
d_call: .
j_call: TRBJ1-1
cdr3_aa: CASSLKQAMNTEAFF
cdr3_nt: TGTGCCAGCAGCTTGAAACAGGCCATGAACACTGAAGCTTTCTTT

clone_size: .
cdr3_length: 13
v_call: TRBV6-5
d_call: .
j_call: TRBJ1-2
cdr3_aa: CASRPLEKYGYTF
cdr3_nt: TGTGCCAGCAGACCCTTAGAAAAATATGGCTACACCTTC

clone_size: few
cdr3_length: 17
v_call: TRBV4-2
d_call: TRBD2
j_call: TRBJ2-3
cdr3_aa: CASSARTSGGVTDTQYF
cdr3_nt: TGTGCCAGCAGCGCCCGGACTAGCGGGGGGGTAACAGATACGCAGTATTTT

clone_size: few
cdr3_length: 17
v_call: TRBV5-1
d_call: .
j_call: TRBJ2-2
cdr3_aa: CASSLTRGQSNTGELFF
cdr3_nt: TGCGCCAGCAGCTTGACGCGGGGCCAAAGTAACACCGGGGAGCTGTTTTTT

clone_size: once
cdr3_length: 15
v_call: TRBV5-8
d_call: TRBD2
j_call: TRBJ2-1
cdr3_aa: CASSPVTRAGNEQFF
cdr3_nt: TGTGCCAGCAGCCCAGTGACTAGAGCGGGGAATGAGCAGTTCTTC

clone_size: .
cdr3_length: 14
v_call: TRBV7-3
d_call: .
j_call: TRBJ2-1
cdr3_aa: CASSSDSSYNEQFF
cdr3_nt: TGTGCCAGCAGTTCGGACAGCTCCTACAATGAGCAGTTCTTC

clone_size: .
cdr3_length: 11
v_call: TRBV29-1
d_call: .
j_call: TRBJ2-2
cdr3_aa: CSVEAVGELFF
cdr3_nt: TGCAGCGTTGAAGCGGTCGGGGAGCTGTTTTTT

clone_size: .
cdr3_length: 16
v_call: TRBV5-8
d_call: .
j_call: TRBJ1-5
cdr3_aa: CASSSPSGLGDQPQHF
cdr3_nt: TGTGCCAGCAGCAGTCCCTCTGGGTTGGGCGATCAGCCCCAGCATTTT

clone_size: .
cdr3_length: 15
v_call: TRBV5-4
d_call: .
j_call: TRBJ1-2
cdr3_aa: CASSLGAFYSYGYTF
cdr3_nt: TGTGCCAGCAGCTTGGGTGCGTTTTACTCCTATGGCTACACCTTC

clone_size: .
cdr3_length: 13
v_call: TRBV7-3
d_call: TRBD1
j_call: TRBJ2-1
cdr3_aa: CASSLPQGGEQFF
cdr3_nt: TGTGCCAGCAGCTTACCACAGGGGGGTGAGCAGTTCTTC

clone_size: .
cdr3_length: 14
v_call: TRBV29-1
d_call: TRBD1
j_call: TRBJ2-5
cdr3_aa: CSVPEDRFQETQYF
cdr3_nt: TGCAGCGTTCCGGAGGACAGGTTCCAAGAGACCCAGTACTTC

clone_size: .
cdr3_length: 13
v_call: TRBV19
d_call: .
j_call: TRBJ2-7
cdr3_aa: CASSFGRGYEQYF
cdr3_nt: TGTGCCAGTAGTTTCGGCCGGGGCTACGAGCAGTACTTC

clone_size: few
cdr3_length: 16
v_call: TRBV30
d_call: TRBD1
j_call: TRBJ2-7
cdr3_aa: CACPRYGTGESYEQYF
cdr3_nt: TGTGCCTGTCCACGATATGGGACAGGGGAATCGTACGAGCAGTACTTC

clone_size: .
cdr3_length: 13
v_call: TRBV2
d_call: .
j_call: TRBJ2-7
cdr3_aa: CASSPGQYYEQYF
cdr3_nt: TGTGCCAGCAGTCCAGGACAGTATTACGAGCAGTACTTC

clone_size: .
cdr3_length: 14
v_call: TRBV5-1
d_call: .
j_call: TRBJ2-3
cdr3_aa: CASSQKEGSDTQYF
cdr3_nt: TGCGCCAGCAGCCAGAAGGAGGGATCCGATACGCAGTATTTT

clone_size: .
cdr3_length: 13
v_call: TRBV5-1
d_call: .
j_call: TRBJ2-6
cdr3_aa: CASSPSGANVLTF
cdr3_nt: TGCGCCAGCAGCCCGTCTGGGGCCAACGTCCTGACTTTC

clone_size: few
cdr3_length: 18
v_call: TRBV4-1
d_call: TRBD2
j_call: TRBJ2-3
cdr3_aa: CASSPQAVAGGSSDTQYF
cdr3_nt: TGCGCCAGCAGCCCTCAGGCCGTAGCGGGGGGAAGCTCAGATACGCAGTATTTT

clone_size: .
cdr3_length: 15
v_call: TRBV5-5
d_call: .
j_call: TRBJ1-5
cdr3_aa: CASSFRGQINQPQHF
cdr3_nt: TGTGCCAGCAGCTTTAGGGGACAAATCAATCAGCCCCAGCATTTT

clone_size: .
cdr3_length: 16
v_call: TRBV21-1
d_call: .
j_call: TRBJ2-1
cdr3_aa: CASSLRQGSSYNEQFF
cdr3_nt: TGTGCCAGCAGCCTACGACAAGGGAGTTCCTACAATGAGCAGTTCTTC

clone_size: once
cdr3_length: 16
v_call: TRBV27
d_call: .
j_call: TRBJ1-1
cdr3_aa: CASNYRVGWMDTEAFF
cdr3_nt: TGTGCCAGCAATTACCGGGTTGGCTGGATGGACACTGAAGCTTTCTTT

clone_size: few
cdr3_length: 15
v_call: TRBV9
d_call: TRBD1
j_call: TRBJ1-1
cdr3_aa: CASSVYPGQGSEAFF
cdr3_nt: TGTGCCAGCAGCGTCTATCCGGGACAGGGGTCTGAAGCTTTCTTT

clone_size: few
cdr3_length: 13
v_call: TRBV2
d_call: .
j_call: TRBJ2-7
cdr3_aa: CAASGDSHYEQYF
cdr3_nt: TGTGCCGCCTCGGGGGACTCCCACTACGAGCAGTACTTC

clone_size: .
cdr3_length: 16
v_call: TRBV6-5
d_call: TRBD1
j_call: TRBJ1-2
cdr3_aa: CASSYSTGGADYGYTF
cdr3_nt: TGTGCCAGCAGTTACTCGACAGGGGGCGCCGACTATGGCTACACCTTC

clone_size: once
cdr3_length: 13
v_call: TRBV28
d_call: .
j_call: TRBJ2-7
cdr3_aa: CASRRGGLYEQYF
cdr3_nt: TGTGCCAGCAGGAGGGGGGGGCTTTACGAGCAGTACTTC

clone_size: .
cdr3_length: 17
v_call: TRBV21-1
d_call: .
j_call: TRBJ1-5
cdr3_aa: CASSKLQANISNQPQHF
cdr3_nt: TGTGCCAGCAGCAAACTACAGGCGAACATTAGCAATCAGCCCCAGCATTTT

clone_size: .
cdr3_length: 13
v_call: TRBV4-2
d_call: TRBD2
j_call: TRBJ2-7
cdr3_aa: CASSHQRGYEQYF
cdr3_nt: TGTGCCAGCAGCCATCAGCGGGGGTACGAGCAGTACTTC

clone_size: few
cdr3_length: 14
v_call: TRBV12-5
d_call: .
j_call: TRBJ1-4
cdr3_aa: CASLDERANEKLFF
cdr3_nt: TGTGCTAGTTTAGACGAGCGGGCTAATGAAAAACTGTTTTTT

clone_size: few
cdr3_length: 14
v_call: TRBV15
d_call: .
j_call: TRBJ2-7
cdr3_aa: CATSRVRQYIEQYF
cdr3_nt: TGTGCCACCAGCAGAGTCAGGCAGTATATCGAGCAGTACTTC

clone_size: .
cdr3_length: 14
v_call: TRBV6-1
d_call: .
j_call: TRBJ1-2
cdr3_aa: CASSYYDNFRGYTF
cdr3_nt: TGTGCCAGCAGTTATTATGACAACTTTCGTGGCTACACCTTC

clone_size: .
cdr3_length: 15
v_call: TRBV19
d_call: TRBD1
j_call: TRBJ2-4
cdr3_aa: CASSLGQGNKNIQYF
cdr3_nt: TGTGCCAGTAGTCTGGGACAGGGGAACAAAAACATTCAGTACTTC

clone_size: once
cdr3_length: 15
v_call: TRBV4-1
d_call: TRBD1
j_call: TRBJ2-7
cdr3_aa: CASSQVGQGDYEQYF
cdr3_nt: TGCGCCAGCAGCCAGGTGGGACAGGGGGACTACGAGCAGTACTTC

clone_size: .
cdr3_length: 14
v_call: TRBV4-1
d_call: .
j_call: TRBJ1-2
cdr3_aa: CASSQPFRAAYYTF
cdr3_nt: TGCGCCAGCAGCCAACCCTTTCGCGCCGCCTACTACACCTTC

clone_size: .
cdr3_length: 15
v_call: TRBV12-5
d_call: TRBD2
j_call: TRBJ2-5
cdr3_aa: CASGLLGLVQETQYF
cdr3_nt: TGTGCTAGTGGTTTGTTGGGACTAGTACAAGAGACCCAGTACTTC

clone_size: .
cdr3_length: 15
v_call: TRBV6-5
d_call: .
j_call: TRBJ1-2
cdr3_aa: CASSYGLRGGYGYTF
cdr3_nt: TGTGCCAGCAGTTACGGTCTACGGGGAGGCTATGGCTACACCTTC

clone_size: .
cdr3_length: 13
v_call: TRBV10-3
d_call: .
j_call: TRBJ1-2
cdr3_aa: CAISGLEGGGYTF
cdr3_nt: TGTGCCATCAGTGGGTTGGAAGGAGGCGGCTACACCTTC

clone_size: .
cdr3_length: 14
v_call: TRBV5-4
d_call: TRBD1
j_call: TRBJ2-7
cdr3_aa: CASSSGTDTYEQYF
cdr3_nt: TGTGCCAGCAGCTCCGGGACAGATACCTACGAGCAGTACTTC

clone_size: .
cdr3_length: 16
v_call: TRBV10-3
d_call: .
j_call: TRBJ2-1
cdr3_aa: CAISLNPSDYYNEQFF
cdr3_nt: TGTGCCATCAGTCTCAATCCTAGCGACTACTACAATGAGCAGTTCTTC

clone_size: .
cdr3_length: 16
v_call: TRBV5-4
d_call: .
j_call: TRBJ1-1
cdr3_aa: CASSPRVAEGRSEAFF
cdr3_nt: TGTGCCAGCAGCCCCAGGGTGGCGGAGGGAAGGTCTGAAGCTTTCTTT

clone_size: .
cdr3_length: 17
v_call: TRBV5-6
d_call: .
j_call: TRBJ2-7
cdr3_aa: CASSLVGRGAFSYEQYF
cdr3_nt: TGTGCCAGCAGCTTGGTGGGTCGGGGGGCTTTCTCCTACGAGCAGTACTTC

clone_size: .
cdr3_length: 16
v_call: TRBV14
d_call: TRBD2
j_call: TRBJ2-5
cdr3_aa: CASSQDLLAGGQTQYF
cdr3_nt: TGTGCCAGCAGCCAAGATCTCCTAGCGGGGGGACAGACCCAGTACTTC